The 25 T cell receptor beta chains below all came from one sample that was sequenced in a study of T cell responses to AZD1222 COVID-19 vaccine. Profiled with immunoSEQ multiplex PCR; TCRdb holds only in-frame clones, not every one. In total, the table holds about 140,000 clones. Source material: peripheral blood. These receptor sequences come from an adult in good health.

The chain carries TRBV12-3 or TRBV12-4 and TRBJ1-6; the D gene is possibly TRBD1 (6 bases). V lost 7 bases, J lost 10 bases, and 14 bases lay in between. This CDR3 contains 13 residues. In DNA form, the CDR3 reads TGTGCCAGCAAAGAGGGGGTAGTCTCACCCCTCCACTTT. It translates to CASKEGVVSPLHF.

The chain joins TRBV6-5 to TRBJ1-2, with D perhaps TRBD1 (5 bases). Germline loops: CDR1 MNHEY, CDR2 SVGAGI. The CDR3 has 15 residues. The V gene lost 0 bases and the J gene lost 8 bases, with 16 bases spanning the gap. CDR3 sequence reads: CASSYSRRGLEGYTF. CDR3 nucleotide sequence: TGTGCCAGCAGTTACTCCCGCCGGGGGTTGGAGGGCTACACCTTC.

For the CDR3, the DNA is TGCGCCAGCAGCCAAGAAGTCCAGCGGGGGAGTGGTGAGCAGTTCTTC. Encoded protein: CASSQEVQRGSGEQFF. The chain is built from TRBV4-1 and TRBJ2-1; 8 bases are a match to TRBD2. The J segment lost 9 bases and the V segment lost 0 bases, leaving 10 bases of the junction unmatched. CDR1 is MGHRA and CDR2 is YSYEKL in the germline V gene. This CDR3 comprises 16 residues.

This chain connects TRBV6-5 to TRBJ1-1; 7 bases fit TRBD1. CDR1 is MNHEY and CDR2 is SVGAGI in the germline V gene. This CDR3 comprises 14 residues. J lost 4 bases, V lost 4 bases, and 6 bases had no gene match. CDR3 DNA sequence: TGTGCCAGCAGTTCCCAGACAGGGCTCACTGAAGCTTTCTTT. It codes for CASSSQTGLTEAFF.

V usage is TRBV2 and J usage is TRBJ1-5, with TRBD1 identical over 10 bases. Losses at the gene ends were 6 bases for V and 4 bases for J; bases not matched to a gene: 9. CDR3 length: 16 residues. The germline gives CDR1 SNHLY, CDR2 FYNNEI. The CDR3 coding sequence is TGTGCCAGCAGCAAGATGGGGACAGGGGTTAATCAGCCCCAGCATTTT. Protein sequence: CASSKMGTGVNQPQHF.

The rearrangement links TRBV5-1 to TRBJ2-7; 9 nucleotides agree with TRBD2. The CDR3 totals 15 residues. V lost 4 bases, J lost 7 bases, and 12 bases stayed unmatched. Germline V gives CDR1 SGHRS, CDR2 YFSETQ. The CDR3 nucleotides read TGCGCCAGCAGCCCCCGGACTAGCGAGATAATGGAGCAGTACTTC. Translating it yields CASSPRTSEIMEQYF.

This chain connects TRBV5-1 to TRBJ2-7; D is ambiguous. The CDR3 is made up of 13 amino acids. V lost 3 bases to trimming and J lost 0 bases, with 7 bases between them. The V gene's germline CDR1 is SGHRS and CDR2 YFSETQ. CDR3 sequence (DNA): TGCGCCAGCAGCTGGGCGTCCTCCTACGAGCAGTACTTC. This encodes CASSWASSYEQYF.

V is TRBV7-2 and J is TRBJ2-6, with D perhaps TRBD1 or TRBD2 (5 bases each). Germline-derived CDR1 and CDR2 are SGHTA and FQGNSA. V dropped 2 bases and J dropped 1 base, with 18 bases sitting between them. The CDR3 consists of 19 residues. The CDR3 nucleotides are TGTGCCAGCAGCTTATCACGGGGCAGAGCCCCGTCTGGGGCCAACGTCCTGACTTTC. Its protein product is CASSLSRGRAPSGANVLTF.

This rearrangement joins TRBV10-1 to TRBJ1-2; 9 nucleotides line up with TRBD1. The CDR3 consists of 13 residues. The germline CDR1 and CDR2 sequences are WNHNN and SYGVQD (reference sequence). After removal of 9 bases from V and 4 bases from J, the junction contained 6 bases not matched to a gene. Here the CDR3 reads CASSGQGSYGYTF. For the CDR3, the DNA is TGCGCCAGTTCGGGACAGGGCTCCTATGGCTACACCTTC.

The rearrangement joins TRBV5-6 to TRBJ2-1, with D unresolved. The CDR3 is made up of 15 amino acids. V lost 4 bases, J lost 8 bases, and 19 bases lay in between. Per germline, CDR1 SGHDT and CDR2 YYEEEE. CDR3 coding DNA: TGTGCCAGCAGCAGCCTGGACCTCGCTTGGGATGAGCAGTTCTTC. This sequence encodes CASSSLDLAWDEQFF.

V is TRBV5-6 and J is TRBJ1-2; no reliable D call. Germline V gene sequence: CDR1 SGHDT, CDR2 YYEEEE. Trimming pared 2 bases from V and 3 bases from J, leaving 14 bases between. This CDR3 has 15 amino acids. CDR3 nucleotides: TGTGCCAGCAGCTTTGGTCTCAGCCGCTACTATGGCTACACCTTC. Translation: CASSFGLSRYYGYTF.

The CDR3 loop is CASSERWDRVGEAFF. The CDR3 nucleotides are TGTGCCAGCAGTGAACGCTGGGACAGGGTTGGTGAAGCTTTCTTT. The chain has TRBV6-1 and TRBJ1-1; TRBD1 matches at 9 bases. This CDR3 has 15 residues. V gave up 2 bases and J gave up 7 bases; unmatched junction bases: 8. The germline V gene has CDR1 MNHNS and CDR2 SASEGT.

This sequence joins TRBV7-6 and TRBJ2-7; no clear D. V shed 5 bases and J shed 3 bases, with 20 bases lying between them. Per germline, CDR1 SGHVS and CDR2 FNYEAQ. The CDR3 runs to 16 residues. Here the CDR3 reads CASSPDLNKIVYEQYF. The CDR3 nucleotides read TGTGCCAGCAGCCCGGACCTTAATAAGATAGTCTACGAGCAGTACTTC.

This chain links TRBV5-1 with TRBJ1-1; no firm D call. The CDR3 runs to 15 residues. The ends were cut back, 6 bases at V and 2 bases at J, with 17 bases in the middle. The germline V gene has CDR1 SGHRS and CDR2 YFSETQ. The CDR3 DNA reads TGCGCCAGCACTCTAATGGACGGCAGAAACACTGAAGCTTTCTTT. As protein: CASTLMDGRNTEAFF.

This sequence joins TRBV5-6 and TRBJ1-2; TRBD1 is a possible D gene (5 bases). The V end lost 1 base, the J end lost 2 bases, and 12 bases lay between the germline ends. The CDR3 loop spans 15 amino acids. Germline V gene lookup returns CDR1 SGHDT and CDR2 YYEEEE. The CDR3 region has the DNA TGTGCCAGCAGCTTGAACGGGGGATTGAACTATGGCTACACCTTC. Amino acids: CASSLNGGLNYGYTF. The full variable domain, with the rest looked up from reference TRBV5-6 and TRBJ1-2, is DAGVTQSPTHLIKTRGQQVTLRCSPKSGHDTVSWYQQALGQGPQFIFQYYEEEERQRGNFPDRFSGHQFPNYSSELNVNALLLGDSALYLCASSLNGGLNYGYTFGSGTRLTVV.

The chain links TRBV28 to TRBJ1-2, with unresolved D. The CDR3 extends over 13 amino acids. Trimming left V 5 bases short and J 3 bases short, with 10 bases between. CDR1 is MDHEN and CDR2 is SYDVKM in the germline V gene. The CDR3 bases are TGTGCCAGCAGTCCTCTTCGATACTATGGCTACACCTTC. This sequence encodes CASSPLRYYGYTF.

The CDR3 DNA reads as TGTGCCTGGAACCCGAGCGGGGCGGTACAAGAGACCCAGTACTTC. This gives the protein CAWNPSGAVQETQYF. The V gene is TRBV30, the J gene TRBJ2-5; 7 nucleotides agree with TRBD2. J lost 2 bases, V lost 4 bases, and 10 bases had no gene match. The germline CDR1 and CDR2 sequences are GTSNPN and SVGIG (reference sequence). The CDR3 is 15 residues long. The full variable domain, rest sourced from reference TRBV30 and TRBJ2-5, is SQTIHQWPATLVQPVGSPLSLECTVEGTSNPNLYWYRQAAGRGLQLLFYSVGIGQISSEVPQNLSASRPQDRQFILSSKKLLLSDSGFYLCAWNPSGAVQETQYFGPGTRLLVL.

CDR3 in DNA: TGTGCCAGCAGCAACCATAGGACAGACCCGAACACCGGGGAGCTGTTTTTT. Translation: CASSNHRTDPNTGELFF. The chain couples TRBV9 to TRBJ2-2; a possible D gene is TRBD1 (6 bases). Germline assignment: CDR1 SGDLS and CDR2 YYNGEE. The CDR3 sequence is 17 residues long. The V end was cut by 4 bases, the J end by 0 bases, with 16 bases between.

The chain joins TRBV2 to TRBJ2-2, with D uncertain. With 6 bases removed from V and 6 bases from J, the gap between germline ends came to 8 bases. Germline V CDR1 and CDR2: SNHLY, FYNNEI. The CDR3 loop spans 12 amino acids. CDR3 protein: CASRLSPGELFF. The CDR3 nucleotides are TGTGCCAGCAGACTTAGCCCCGGGGAGCTGTTTTTT.

The J gene is TRBJ2-7, the V gene TRBV13; a weak D match, TRBD2 (7 bases). The CDR3 extends over 15 amino acids. Germline V gives CDR1 PRHDT, CDR2 FYEKMQ (reference sequence). Trimming cost V 1 base and J 4 bases, with 14 bases left between them. DNA of the CDR3: TGTGCCAGCAGCTTAGACCTGGGGGGGCAGTACGAGCAGTACTTC. Protein sequence: CASSLDLGGQYEQYF.

The chain has TRBV5-1 and TRBJ1-2; 7 positions match TRBD1. The CDR3 length is 17 residues. The germline V gene has CDR1 SGHRS and CDR2 YFSETQ. V was pared by 0 bases and J by 6 bases, with 14 bases of the junction left unmatched. In DNA, the CDR3 is TGCGCCAGCAGCTTGGCCATCGGACAGGCACAACTTCATGGCTACACCTTC. It specifies CASSLAIGQAQLHGYTF.

The chain combines TRBV25-1 with TRBJ1-2, with D perhaps TRBD1 (5 bases). Germline-derived CDR1 and CDR2 are MGHDK and SYGVNS. The CDR3 runs to 12 residues. V shed 10 bases and J shed 6 bases, with 15 bases lying between them. This CDR3 is CATLGGVDGYTF. CDR3 in DNA: TGTGCCACCCTGGGGGGGGTCGATGGCTACACCTTC.

The gene calls are TRBV19 and TRBJ1-2; D is perhaps TRBD1 (5 bases). Trimming took off 7 bases at V and 10 bases at J, with 19 bases between the two ends. The CDR3 is made up of 13 amino acids. Germline CDR1 LNHDA, CDR2 SQIVND (reference sequence). The CDR3, as DNA: TGTGCCAGTATGGGGGTCGAGAAATGGGACTACACCTTC. This codes for CASMGVEKWDYTF.

The chain recombines TRBV30 with TRBJ1-2, with a possible D match to TRBD1 (6 bases). Per the germline V gene, CDR1 is GTSNPN and CDR2 is SVGIG (reference sequence). V lost 1 base and J 4 bases, leaving 16 bases between the germline ends. This CDR3 is 15 amino acids long. Written as DNA, the CDR3 is TGTGCCTGGAGTGACCCCCCTGGGGGCTCCTATGGCTACACCTTC. Protein: CAWSDPPGGSYGYTF.

This chain links TRBV7-3 with TRBJ2-1; D may be TRBD1 or TRBD2 (5 bases each). V lost 4 bases, J lost 5 bases, and 12 bases lay in between. CDR3 length: 14 residues. Germline V CDR1 and CDR2: SGHTA, FQGTGA. The CDR3: CASSSGPTDNEQFF. DNA for the CDR3: TGTGCCAGCAGCTCGGGACCCACGGACAATGAGCAGTTCTTC.